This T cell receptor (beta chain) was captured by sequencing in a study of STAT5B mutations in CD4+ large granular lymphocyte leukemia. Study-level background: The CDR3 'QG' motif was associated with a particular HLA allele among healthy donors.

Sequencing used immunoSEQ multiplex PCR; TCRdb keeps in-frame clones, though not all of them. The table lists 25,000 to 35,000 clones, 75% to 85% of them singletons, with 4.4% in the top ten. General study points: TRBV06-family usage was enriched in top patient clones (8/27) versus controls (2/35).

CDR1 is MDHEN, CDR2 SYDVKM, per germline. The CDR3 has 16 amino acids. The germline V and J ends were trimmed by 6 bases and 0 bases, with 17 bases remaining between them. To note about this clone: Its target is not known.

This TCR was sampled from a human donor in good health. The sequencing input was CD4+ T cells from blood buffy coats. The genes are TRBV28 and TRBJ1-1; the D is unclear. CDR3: CASSPITARLNTEAFF. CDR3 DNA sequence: TGTGCCAGCAGCCCTATCACGGCTAGGTTGAACACTGAAGCTTTCTTT. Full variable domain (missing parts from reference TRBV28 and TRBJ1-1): DVKVTQSSRYLVKRTGEKVFLECVQDMDHENMFWYRQDPGLGLRLIYFSYDVKMKEKGDIPEGYSVSREKKERFSLILESASTNQTSMYLCASSPITARLNTEAFFGQGTRLTVV.